The clone carrying this TCR beta chain has a single count. The antigen is undetermined. The data are from a study of cytomegalovirus exposure and HLA in healthy donors. About the research overall: A preliminary data release comprised approximately 85 million unique TCRs obtained from HLA-typed donors. Findings and limits, study-wide: Later work found that TCR association rates differed between HLA loci; DRB1 had the most and HLA-C the fewest. Follow-up analysis seemed to connect common viral pathogens with several of the most significant clusters identified. The authors later found most CMV-associated TCR beta chains appeared HLA-restricted.

Per the germline V gene, CDR1 is SGHRS and CDR2 is YFSETQ. CDR3 size: 13 residues. The V gene end was trimmed by 2 bases and the J gene end by 3 bases; junction bases not matched to a gene: 1. The PCR was carried out with 60 Vbeta primers and 13 Jbeta primers. Libraries were prepared by immunoSEQ multiplex PCR; TCRdb keeps only in-frame clonotypes and omits some of them. The table includes about 98,000 clones, about 80% detected once. The sequencing input was PBMCs. This sequence joins TRBV5-1 and TRBJ1-1; 7 nucleotides line up with TRBD1. This clonotype was sampled from a man in his 60s in good health and CMV-seropositive. CDR3 DNA: TGCGCCAGCAGCTTCACAGGGGACACTGAAGCTTTCTTT. Its protein product is CASSFTGDTEAFF.